Listed here is a single T cell receptor beta chain. Original handling: Amplification with reference gene primers provided the estimates of nucleated cell counts. Repertoires were generated with immunoSEQ multiplex PCR, while TCRdb's copy carries only in-frame clones and drops some. From that table come the V and J calls and clone size; the DNA was used to work out D and trimming. This sample has some 43,000 clones; about 80% occur once, and the top ten carry under 25%. The record originates from a study of blood T cell repertoires in COVID-19. Study background: Sources were T cells, B-cell-depleted T cells, or PBMCs; the material itself was cDNA or gDNA.

The length of the CDR3 is 14 residues. Germline CDR1 and CDR2: MNHEY and SMNVEV (reference sequence). With V trimmed by 3 bases and J by 5 bases, 7 bases remained unmatched. The sequence derives from an older woman with acute or convalescent COVID-19. The sample consisted of peripheral blood. J is TRBJ2-7 and V is TRBV27; 7 bases line up with TRBD1. In nucleotides, the CDR3 is TGTGCCAGCAGTTTCGAGACAGGGCAAAACGAGCAGTACTTC. It specifies CASSFETGQNEQYF.